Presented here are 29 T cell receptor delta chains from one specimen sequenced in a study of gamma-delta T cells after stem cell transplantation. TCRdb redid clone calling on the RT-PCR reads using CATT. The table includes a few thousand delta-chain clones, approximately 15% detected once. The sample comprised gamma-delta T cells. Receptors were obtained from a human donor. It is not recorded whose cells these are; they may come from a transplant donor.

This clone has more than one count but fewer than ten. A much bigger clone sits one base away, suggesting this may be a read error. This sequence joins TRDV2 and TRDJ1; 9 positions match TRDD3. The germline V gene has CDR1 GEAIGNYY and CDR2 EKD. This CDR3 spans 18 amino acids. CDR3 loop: CAYDTGYWGNRYTDKLIF. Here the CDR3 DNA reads TGTGCCTATGACACGGGGTACTGGGGGAACCGGTACACCGATAAACTCATCTTT.

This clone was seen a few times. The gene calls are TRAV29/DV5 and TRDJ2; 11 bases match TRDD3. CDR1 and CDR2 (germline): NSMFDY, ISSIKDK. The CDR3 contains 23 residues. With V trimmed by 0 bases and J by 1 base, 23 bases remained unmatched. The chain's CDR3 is CAASALYPTGGYSKVFLTAQLFF. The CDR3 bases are TGTGCAGCAAGCGCGCTCTATCCTACTGGGGGATATAGTAAGGTGTTTTTGACAGCACAACTCTTCTTT. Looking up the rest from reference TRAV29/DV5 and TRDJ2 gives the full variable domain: DQQVKQNSPSLSVQEGRISILNCDYTNSMFDYFLWYKKYPAEGPTFLISISSIKDKNEDGRFTVFLNKSAKHLSLHIVPSQPGDSAVYFCAASALYPTGGYSKVFLTAQLFFGKGTQLIVEP.

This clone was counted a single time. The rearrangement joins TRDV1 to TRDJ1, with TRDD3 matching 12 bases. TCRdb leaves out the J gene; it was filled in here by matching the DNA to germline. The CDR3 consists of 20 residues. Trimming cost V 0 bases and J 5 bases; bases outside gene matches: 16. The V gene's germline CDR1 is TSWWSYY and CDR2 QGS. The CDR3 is CALGELGTGTLGDTGDKLIF. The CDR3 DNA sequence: TGTGCTCTTGGGGAACTGGGCACAGGGACTCTGGGGGATACGGGAGATAAACTCATCTTT.

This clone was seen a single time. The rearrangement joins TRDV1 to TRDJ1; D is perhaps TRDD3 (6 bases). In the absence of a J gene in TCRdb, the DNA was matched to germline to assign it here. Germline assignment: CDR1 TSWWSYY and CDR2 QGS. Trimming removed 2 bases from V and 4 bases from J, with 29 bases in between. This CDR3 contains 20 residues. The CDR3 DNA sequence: TGTGCTCTTGGGGAAAGGAGGCTAAACTACGAGTGGGGGGACGTCGATAAACTCATCTTT. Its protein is CALGERRLNYEWGDVDKLIF.

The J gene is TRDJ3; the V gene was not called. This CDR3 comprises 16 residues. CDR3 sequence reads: CAAPLRIFWATRQMFF. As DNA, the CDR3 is TGTGCCGCCCCGTTGCGAATCTTCTGGGCCACCCGACAGATGTTCTTC.

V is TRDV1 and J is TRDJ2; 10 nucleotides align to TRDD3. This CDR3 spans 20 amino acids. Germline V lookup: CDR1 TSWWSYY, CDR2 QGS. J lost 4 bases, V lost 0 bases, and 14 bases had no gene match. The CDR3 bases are TGTGCTCTTGGGGAACTACCCGAAGGGGGATACGCGAGGCGGACAGCACAACTCTTCTTT. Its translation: CALGELPEGGYARRTAQLFF.

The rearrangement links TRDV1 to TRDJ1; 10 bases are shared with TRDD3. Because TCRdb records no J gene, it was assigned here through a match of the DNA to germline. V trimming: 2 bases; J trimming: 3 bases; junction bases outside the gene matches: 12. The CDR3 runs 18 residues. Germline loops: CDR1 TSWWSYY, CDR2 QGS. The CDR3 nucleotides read TGTGCTCTTGGGGAAATAAGACCTGTACTGGGGGATCCCGATAAACTCATCTTT. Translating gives CALGEIRPVLGDPDKLIF.

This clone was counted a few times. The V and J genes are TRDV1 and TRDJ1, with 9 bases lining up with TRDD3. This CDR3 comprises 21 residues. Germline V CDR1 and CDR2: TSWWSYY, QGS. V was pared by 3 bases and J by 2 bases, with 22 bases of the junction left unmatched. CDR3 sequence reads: CALGDSTPWSSWGISTDKLIF. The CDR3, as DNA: TGTGCTCTTGGGGACAGTACCCCTTGGAGTAGCTGGGGGATCTCAACCGATAAACTCATCTTT.

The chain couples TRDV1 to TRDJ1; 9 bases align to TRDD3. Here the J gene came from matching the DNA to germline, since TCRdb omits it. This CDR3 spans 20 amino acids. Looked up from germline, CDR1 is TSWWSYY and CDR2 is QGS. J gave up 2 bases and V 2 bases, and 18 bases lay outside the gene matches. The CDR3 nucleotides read TGTGCTCTTGGGGAAAGTGGAGAGGCCTGGGGGATTTATTGGACCGATAAACTCATCTTT. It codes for CALGESGEAWGIYWTDKLIF.

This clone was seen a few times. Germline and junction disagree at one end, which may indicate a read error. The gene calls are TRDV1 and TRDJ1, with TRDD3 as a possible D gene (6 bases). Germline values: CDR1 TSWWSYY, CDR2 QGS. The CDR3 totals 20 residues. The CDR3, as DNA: TGTGCTCTTGAGGAACGCGGGGGGAGCTGGGGTCCGGAGTACACCGATAAACTCATCTTT. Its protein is CALEERGGSWGPEYTDKLIF.

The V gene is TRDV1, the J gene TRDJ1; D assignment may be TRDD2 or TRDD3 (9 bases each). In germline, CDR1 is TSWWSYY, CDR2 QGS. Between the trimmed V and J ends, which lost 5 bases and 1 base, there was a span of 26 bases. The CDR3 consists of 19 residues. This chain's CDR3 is CALGQPPSYGDTRTDKLIF. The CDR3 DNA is TGTGCTCTTGGGCAACCCCCTTCCTACGGGGATACGCGCACCGATAAACTCATCTTT.

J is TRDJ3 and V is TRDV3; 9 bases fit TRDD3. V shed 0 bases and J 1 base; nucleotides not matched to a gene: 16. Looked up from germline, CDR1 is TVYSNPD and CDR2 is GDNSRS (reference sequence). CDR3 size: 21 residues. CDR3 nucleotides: TGTGCCTTTAGCAAATCCAATGGGGGATATAGGGATTCCTGGGACACCCGACAGATGTTTTTC. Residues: CAFSKSNGGYRDSWDTRQMFF. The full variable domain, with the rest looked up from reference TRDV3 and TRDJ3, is CDKVTQSSPDQTVASGSEVVLLCTYDTVYSNPDLFWYRIRPDYSFQFVFYGDNSRSEGADFTQGRFSVKHILTQKAFHLVISPVRTEDSATYYCAFSKSNGGYRDSWDTRQMFFGTGIKLFVEP.

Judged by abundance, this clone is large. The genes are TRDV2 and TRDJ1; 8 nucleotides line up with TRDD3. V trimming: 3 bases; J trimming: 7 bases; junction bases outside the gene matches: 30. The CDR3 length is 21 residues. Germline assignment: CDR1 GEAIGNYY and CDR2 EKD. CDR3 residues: CACDAGFPPLGDQTPNGKLIF. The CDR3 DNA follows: TGTGCCTGTGACGCCGGTTTCCCTCCTCTGGGGGACCAGACCCCTAACGGTAAACTCATCTTT.

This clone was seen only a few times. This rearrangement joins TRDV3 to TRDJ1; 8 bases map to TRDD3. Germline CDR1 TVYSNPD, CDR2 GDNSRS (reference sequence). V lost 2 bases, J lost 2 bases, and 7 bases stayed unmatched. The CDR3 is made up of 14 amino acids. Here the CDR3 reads CAFGEYWGTDKLIF. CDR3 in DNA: TGTGCCTTTGGGGAATACTGGGGGACCGATAAACTCATCTTT.

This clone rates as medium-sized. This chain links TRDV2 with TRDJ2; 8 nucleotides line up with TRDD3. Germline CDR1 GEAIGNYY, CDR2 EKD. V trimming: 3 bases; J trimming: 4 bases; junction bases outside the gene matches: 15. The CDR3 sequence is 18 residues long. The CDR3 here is CACDGVLGGLRETAQLFF. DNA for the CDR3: TGTGCCTGTGACGGTGTACTGGGGGGCCTACGGGAGACAGCACAACTCTTCTTT.

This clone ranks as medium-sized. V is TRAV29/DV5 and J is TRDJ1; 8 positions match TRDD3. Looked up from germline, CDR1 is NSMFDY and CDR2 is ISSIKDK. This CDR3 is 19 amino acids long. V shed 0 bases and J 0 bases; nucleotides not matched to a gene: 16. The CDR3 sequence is CAASAPSRLGVLYTDKLIF. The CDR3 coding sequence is TGTGCAGCAAGCGCGCCGTCCCGACTGGGGGTTCTGTACACCGATAAACTCATCTTT.

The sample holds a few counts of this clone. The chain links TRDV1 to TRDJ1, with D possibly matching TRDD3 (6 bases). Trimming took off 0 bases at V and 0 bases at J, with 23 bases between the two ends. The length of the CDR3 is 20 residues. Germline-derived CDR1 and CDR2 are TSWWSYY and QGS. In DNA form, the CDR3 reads TGTGCTCTTGGGGAACTACCCAGACTGGGCGACCGTTGGTACACCGATAAACTCATCTTT. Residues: CALGELPRLGDRWYTDKLIF.

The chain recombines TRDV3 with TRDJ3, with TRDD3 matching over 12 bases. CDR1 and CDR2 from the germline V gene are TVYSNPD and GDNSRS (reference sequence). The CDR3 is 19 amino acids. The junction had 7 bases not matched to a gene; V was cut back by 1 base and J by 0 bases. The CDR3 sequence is CAFTTGGYPRSWDTRQMFF. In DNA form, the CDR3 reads TGTGCCTTTACTACTGGGGGATACCCTCGCTCCTGGGACACCCGACAGATGTTTTTC.

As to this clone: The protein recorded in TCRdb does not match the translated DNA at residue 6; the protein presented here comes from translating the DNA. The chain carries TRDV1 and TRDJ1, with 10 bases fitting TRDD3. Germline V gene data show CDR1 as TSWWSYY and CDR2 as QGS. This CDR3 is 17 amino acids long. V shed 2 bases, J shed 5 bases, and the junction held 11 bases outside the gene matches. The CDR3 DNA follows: TGTGCTCTTGGGGAATACTCTCCTACGGGGGATACGGATAAACTCATCTTT. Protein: CALGEYSPTGDTDKLIF.

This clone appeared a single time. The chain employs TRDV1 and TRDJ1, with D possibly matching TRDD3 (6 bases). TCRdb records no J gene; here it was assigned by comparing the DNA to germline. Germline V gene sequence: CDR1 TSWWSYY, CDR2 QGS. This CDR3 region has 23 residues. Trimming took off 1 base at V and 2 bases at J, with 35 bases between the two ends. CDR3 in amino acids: CALGEPSWGESDSTSWWTDKLIF. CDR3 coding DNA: TGTGCTCTTGGGGAACCTAGCTGGGGCGAAAGCGATAGTACTTCTTGGTGGACCGATAAACTCATCTTT.

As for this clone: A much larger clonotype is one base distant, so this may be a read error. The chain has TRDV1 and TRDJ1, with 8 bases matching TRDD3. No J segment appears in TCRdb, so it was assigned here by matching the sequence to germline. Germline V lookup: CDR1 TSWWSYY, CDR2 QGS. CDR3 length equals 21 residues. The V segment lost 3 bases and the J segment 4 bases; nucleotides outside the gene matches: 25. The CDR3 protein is CALGDLVPYWGLDRVSDKLIF. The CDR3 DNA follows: TGTGCTCTTGGGGATCTCGTCCCGTACTGGGGGCTCGACAGGGTCAGCGATAAACTCATCTTT.

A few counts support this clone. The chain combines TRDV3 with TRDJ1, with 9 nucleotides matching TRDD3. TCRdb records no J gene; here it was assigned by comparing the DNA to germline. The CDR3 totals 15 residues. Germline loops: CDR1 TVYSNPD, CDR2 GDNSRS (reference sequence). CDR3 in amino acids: CALREGDTQTDKLIF. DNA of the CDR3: TGTGCTCTCCGTGAGGGGGATACCCAAACCGATAAACTCATCTTT.

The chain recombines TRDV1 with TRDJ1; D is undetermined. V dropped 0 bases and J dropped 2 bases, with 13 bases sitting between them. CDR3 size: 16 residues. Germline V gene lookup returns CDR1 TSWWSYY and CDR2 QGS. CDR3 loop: CALGELFQVGTDKLIF. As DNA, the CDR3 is TGTGCTCTTGGGGAACTATTCCAAGTAGGGACCGATAAACTCATCTTT.

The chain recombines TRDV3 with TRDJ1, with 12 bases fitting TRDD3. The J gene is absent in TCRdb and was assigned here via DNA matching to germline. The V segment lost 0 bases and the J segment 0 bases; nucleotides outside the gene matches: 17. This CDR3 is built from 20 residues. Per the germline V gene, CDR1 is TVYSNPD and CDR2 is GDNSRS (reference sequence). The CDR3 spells CAFRGELLGDTEGYTDKLIF. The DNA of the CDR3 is TGTGCCTTTAGAGGAGAATTACTGGGGGATACCGAGGGGTACACCGATAAACTCATCTTT.

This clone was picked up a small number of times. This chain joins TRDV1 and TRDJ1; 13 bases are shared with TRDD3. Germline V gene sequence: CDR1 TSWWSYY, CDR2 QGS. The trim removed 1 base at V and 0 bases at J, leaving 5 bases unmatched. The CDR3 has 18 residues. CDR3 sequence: CALGEPLGDTPYTDKLIF. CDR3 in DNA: TGTGCTCTTGGGGAACCACTGGGGGATACGCCTTACACCGATAAACTCATCTTT.

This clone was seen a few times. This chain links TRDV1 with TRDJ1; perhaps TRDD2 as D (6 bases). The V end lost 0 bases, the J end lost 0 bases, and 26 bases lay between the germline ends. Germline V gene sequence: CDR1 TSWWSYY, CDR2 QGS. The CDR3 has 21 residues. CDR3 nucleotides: TGTGCTCTTGGGGAACTTAAGATTGCCCTACGTCCTACTGGTTACACCGATAAACTCATCTTT. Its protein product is CALGELKIALRPTGYTDKLIF.

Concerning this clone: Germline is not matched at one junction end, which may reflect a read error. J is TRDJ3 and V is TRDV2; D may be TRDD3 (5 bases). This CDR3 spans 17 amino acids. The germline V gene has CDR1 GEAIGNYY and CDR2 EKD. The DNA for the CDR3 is TGTGCCTGTGACACCGGGGAGAGCTCCTTGGACACCCGACAGATGTTTTTC. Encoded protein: CACDTGESSLDTRQMFF.

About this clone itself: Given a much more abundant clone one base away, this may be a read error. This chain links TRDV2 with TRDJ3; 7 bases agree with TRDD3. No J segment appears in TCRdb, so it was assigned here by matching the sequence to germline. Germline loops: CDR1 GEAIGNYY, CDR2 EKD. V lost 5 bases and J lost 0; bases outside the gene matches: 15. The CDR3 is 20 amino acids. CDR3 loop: CACGTTGDPLSSWDTRQMFF. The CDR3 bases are TGTGCCTGTGGCACGACGGGGGATCCCCTCAGCTCCTGGGACACCCGACAGATGTTTTTC.

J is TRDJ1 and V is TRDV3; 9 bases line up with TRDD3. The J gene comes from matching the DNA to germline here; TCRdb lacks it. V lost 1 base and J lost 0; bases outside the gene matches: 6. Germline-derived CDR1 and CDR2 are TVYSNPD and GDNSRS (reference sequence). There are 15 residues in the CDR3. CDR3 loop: CAFTLLGDYTDKLIF. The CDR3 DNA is TGTGCCTTTACTCTACTGGGGGACTACACCGATAAACTCATCTTT.